This TCR beta chain was observed in a study of glioma-infiltrating T cells (TCRdb year 2016). General notes on the study: The study sequenced TCR alpha- and beta-chain repertoires from glioma tissue, from non-neoplastic brain tissue and from matched peripheral blood mononuclear cells. To measure how far tissue and blood T-cell populations diverged, each tissue-infiltrating repertoire was compared against the peripheral blood repertoire of the same patient. The paired cohort comprised three low-grade glioma patients, 8 or 9 primary glioblastoma patients and three non-glioma patients contributing non-neoplastic brain tissue. What the authors observed across the whole study: VJ-independent divergence between tissue and blood was below expectation in non-neoplastic patients but above expectation in all gliomas, especially low-grade gliomas. The group comparisons were based on small numbers of patients: three non-neoplastic, three low-grade glioma and about eight glioblastoma patients. Only a very small number of CDR3 sequences turned up in both tissue and blood, a result put down to high CDR3 diversity combined with limited sampling.

CDR1 and CDR2 were assigned from the germline V gene (reference sequence) as DFQATT and SNEGSKA. The CDR3 has 15 amino acids, counting the end cysteine and phenylalanine. Just the 45-base CDR3 DNA is kept, in frame starting at base 1. V drops 3 bases and J drops 2 bases, leaving 15 bases in between. This clonotype was found a few times. No cognate antigen has been identified for it. One base away there is no much larger clone; base qualities are not given. TCR alpha and beta CDR3 regions were amplified with the iRepertoire nested amplicon-rescue multiplex PCR (arm-PCR) platform from RNA. For one-step reverse transcription and amplification, roughly 100-450 ng of tissue mRNA or PBMC total RNA was used as input. Following bead purification, Illumina adapters were added by a secondary multiplex PCR, and libraries between 200 and 400 bp were gel-purified. Internal 6-nucleotide barcodes were carried by the libraries and were used for demultiplexing. Libraries were sequenced on an Illumina MiSeq with 2x220 or 2x250 nucleotide paired-end reads. As for the authors' bioinformatics: Paired reads were merged using FLASH 1.2.11 and were aligned to the GRCh37 human genome using BWA-MEM, after which TRA and TRB reads were extracted. V and J assignment used an IMGT-derived reference of cassette sequences and CDR3 motifs that included pseudogenes. Reads were translated in three frames, and productive CDR3s were defined by a C…FGXG motif without stop codons. A clonotype was defined as a unique combination of a V-J cassette pair and a CDR3 amino acid sequence. Filtering of reads was based on Hamming distance, with the threshold set by the sequence error rate of each sample in mapped regions. The public sequencing data were trimmed at Q25 with fastp and processed into clonotypes with MiXCR by TCRdb, which kept only in-frame beta chains. All rows with the same CDR3 protein become a single entry with the most common DNA and genes. The V and J calls follow TCRdb's processing rather than the paper's. This sample comprises over 140,000 distinct CDR3 sequences, 30% to 40% of them detected only once. The ten largest account for around 20% of the sample.

The sequence was collected from a human donor with low-grade glioma or glioblastoma, undergoing nonglioma brain surgery, or in good health (not recorded which). Rearrangement joined TRBV20-1 to TRBJ2-3; the D gene is perhaps TRBD1 or TRBD2, as each covers 5 bases. The material sequenced was glioma tissue, nonneoplastic brain tissue, or PBMCs (not recorded which). The nucleotides read TGCAGTGCTAGGGCCCGGGACGGATTCACAGATACGCAGTATTTT. It is translated as CSARARDGFTDTQYF.